Presented here are 7 T cell receptor beta chains from one specimen sequenced in a study of blood T cell repertoires in COVID-19. TCRdb keeps only in-frame clones here, not all; method: immunoSEQ multiplex PCR. This table holds just over 60,000 clones, around 80% found once. Sequenced sample: peripheral blood. These receptor sequences come from a young man with COVID-19, enrolled during active disease.

The rearrangement joins TRBV29-1 to TRBJ2-7, with 11 positions matching TRBD1. In germline, CDR1 is SQVTM, CDR2 ANQGSEA. V trimming: 4 bases; J trimming: 7 bases; junction bases outside the gene matches: 9. The CDR3 sequence is 14 residues long. CDR3 DNA: TGCAGCGTTGCGATTGGCGGGACAGGGGGGGAGCAGTACTTC. Protein: CSVAIGGTGGEQYF.

CDR3: CAWSVDRRQETQYF. The CDR3 bases are TGTGCCTGGAGTGTCGACAGGCGGCAAGAGACCCAGTACTTC. The chain joins TRBV30 to TRBJ2-5, with a possible D match to TRBD1 (6 bases). Per the germline V gene, CDR1 is GTSNPN and CDR2 is SVGIG (reference sequence). The CDR3 loop spans 14 amino acids. Trimming took off 0 bases at V and 2 bases at J, with 10 bases between the two ends.

The rearrangement uses TRBV4-3 and TRBJ1-5, with 7 positions matching TRBD1. In germline, CDR1 is LGHNA, CDR2 YSLEER. The junction had 3 bases not matched to a gene; V was cut back by 0 bases and J by 4 bases. The CDR3 runs 15 residues. The CDR3: CASSQEYRGNQPQHF. CDR3 DNA: TGCGCCAGCAGCCAAGAGTACAGGGGAAATCAGCCCCAGCATTTT.

The rearrangement joins TRBV7-3 to TRBJ2-1, with 10 bases aligning to TRBD2. CDR1 is SGHTA and CDR2 is FQGTGA in the germline V gene. This CDR3 region has 15 residues. Trimming removed 6 bases from V and 4 bases from J; junction bases left unmatched: 6. The CDR3 sequence: CASSLGTSVYNEQFF. For the CDR3, the DNA is TGTGCCAGCAGTTTAGGGACTAGCGTTTACAATGAGCAGTTCTTC.

This chain links TRBV5-4 with TRBJ2-3; TRBD1 matches at 12 bases. Looked up from germline, CDR1 is SGHNT and CDR2 is YYREEE (reference sequence). The CDR3 has 19 amino acids. Germline trimming cut 5 bases from V and 6 bases from J; bases unmatched to any gene: 19. The CDR3 bases are TGTGCCAGCAGACGGGACAGGGGGCCAGCGGGAGGGCCGTCGGATACGCAGTATTTT. This sequence encodes CASRRDRGPAGGPSDTQYF. Together with reference TRBV5-4 and TRBJ2-3, the CDR3 gives the full variable domain: ETGVTQSPTHLIKTRGQQVTLRCSSQSGHNTVSWYQQALGQGPQFIFQYYREEENGRGNFPPRFSGLQFPNYSSELNVNALELDDSALYLCASRRDRGPAGGPSDTQYFGPGTRLTVL.

The chain links TRBV4-3 to TRBJ1-4; weak D call: TRBD1 (5 bases). The CDR3 extends over 17 amino acids. The V end was cut by 1 base, the J end by 7 bases, with 19 bases between. CDR1 is LGHNA, CDR2 YSLEER, per germline. The CDR3 nucleotides are TGCGCCAGCAGCCAAGGGTCGAATCGGGGGGGTGGTGAAAAACTGTTTTTT. Translation: CASSQGSNRGGGEKLFF.

The rearrangement joins TRBV29-1 to TRBJ1-3; TRBD1 aligns across 7 bases. V lost 8 bases to trimming and J lost 1 base; unmatched junction nucleotides: 11. Germline V gene sequence: CDR1 SQVTM, CDR2 ANQGSEA. The CDR3 sequence is 15 residues long. The DNA for the CDR3 is TGCAGCCACGACAGGGCTAATTTATCTGGAAACACCATATATTTT. As protein: CSHDRANLSGNTIYF.